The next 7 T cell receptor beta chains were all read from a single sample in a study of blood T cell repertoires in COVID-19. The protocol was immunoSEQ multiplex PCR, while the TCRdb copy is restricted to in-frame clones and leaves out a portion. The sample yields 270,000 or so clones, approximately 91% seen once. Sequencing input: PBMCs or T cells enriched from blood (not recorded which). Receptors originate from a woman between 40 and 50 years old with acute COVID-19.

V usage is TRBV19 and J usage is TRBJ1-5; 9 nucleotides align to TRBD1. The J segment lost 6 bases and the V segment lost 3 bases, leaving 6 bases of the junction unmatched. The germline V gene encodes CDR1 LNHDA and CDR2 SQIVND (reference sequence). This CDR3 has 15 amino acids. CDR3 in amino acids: CASSILGTGLQPQHF. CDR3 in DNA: TGTGCCAGTAGTATCCTCGGGACAGGGCTTCAGCCCCAGCATTTT.

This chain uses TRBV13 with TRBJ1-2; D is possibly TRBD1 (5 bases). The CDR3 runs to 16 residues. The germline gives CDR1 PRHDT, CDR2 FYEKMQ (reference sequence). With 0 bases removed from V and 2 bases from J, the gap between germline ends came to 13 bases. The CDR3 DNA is TGTGCCAGCAGCTTAGGGGGCCCCAGGGCCAACTATGGCTACACCTTC. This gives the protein CASSLGGPRANYGYTF.

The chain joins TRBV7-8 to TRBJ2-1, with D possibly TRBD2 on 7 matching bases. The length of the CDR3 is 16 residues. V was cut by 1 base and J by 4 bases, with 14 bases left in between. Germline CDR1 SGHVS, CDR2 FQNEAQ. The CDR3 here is CASSLGWGGAYNEQFF. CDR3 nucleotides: TGTGCCAGCAGCTTAGGGTGGGGGGGCGCGTACAATGAGCAGTTCTTC.

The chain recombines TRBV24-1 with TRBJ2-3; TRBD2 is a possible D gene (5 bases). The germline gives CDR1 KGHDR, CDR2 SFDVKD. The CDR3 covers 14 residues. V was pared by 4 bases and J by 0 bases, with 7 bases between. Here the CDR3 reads CATSEEVSTDTQYF. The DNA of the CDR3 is TGTGCCACCAGTGAGGAGGTTAGCACAGATACGCAGTATTTT.

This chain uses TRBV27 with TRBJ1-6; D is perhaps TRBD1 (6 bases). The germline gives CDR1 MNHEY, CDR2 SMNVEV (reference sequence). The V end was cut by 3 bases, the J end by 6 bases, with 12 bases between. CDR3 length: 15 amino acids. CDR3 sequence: CASSLEQGINSPLHF. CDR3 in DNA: TGTGCCAGCAGTTTGGAACAGGGTATTAATTCACCCCTCCACTTT.

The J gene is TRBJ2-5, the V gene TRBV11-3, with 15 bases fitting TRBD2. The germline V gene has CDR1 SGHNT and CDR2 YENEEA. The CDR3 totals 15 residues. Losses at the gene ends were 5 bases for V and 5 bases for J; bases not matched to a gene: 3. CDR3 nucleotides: TGTGCCAGCAGCCCCGGACTAGCGGGAGGGGAGACCCAGTACTTC. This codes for CASSPGLAGGETQYF.

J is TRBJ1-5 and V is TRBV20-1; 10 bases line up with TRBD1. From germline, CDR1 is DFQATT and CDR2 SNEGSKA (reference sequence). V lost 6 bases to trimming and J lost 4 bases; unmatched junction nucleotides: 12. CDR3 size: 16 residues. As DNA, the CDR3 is TGCAGTGCAAGTGACTGGACAGGGGGAAGGAATCAGCCCCAGCATTTT. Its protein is CSASDWTGGRNQPQHF.